The 7 T cell receptor beta chains reported below all come from one sample, sequenced in a study of blood T cell repertoires in COVID-19. The data were produced by immunoSEQ multiplex PCR, yet TCRdb's version contains in-frame clones alone and is incomplete. Seen here are about 240,000 clones, around four fifths observed once, and the top ten hold 3% to 4%. Sequences were obtained from PBMCs or T cells enriched from blood (not recorded which). The receptors were sampled from a woman aged 40 to 50 who had been exposed to COVID-19.

This clone was observed a few times. The gene calls are TRBV7-3 and TRBJ2-2; no definite D call. The V gene's germline CDR1 is SGHTA and CDR2 FQGTGA. Trimming removed 2 bases at V and 2 bases at J, with 9 bases between. This CDR3 contains 15 residues. The CDR3: CASSLLGGNTGELFF. CDR3 DNA sequence: TGTGCCAGCAGCTTATTAGGCGGCAACACCGGGGAGCTGTTTTTT.

This clone was recorded a few times. The CDR3 here is CASSLGRVNQFF. DNA of the CDR3: TGTGCCAGCAGTTTAGGCAGGGTAAATCAGTTCTTC. V gene TRBV12-3 or TRBV12-4 combines with J gene TRBJ2-1; perhaps TRBD1 as D (5 bases). The ends were cut back, 1 base at V and 13 bases at J, with 11 bases in the middle. CDR3 length equals 12 residues.

J is TRBJ2-1 and V is TRBV6-5, with D perhaps matching TRBD1 (6 bases). There are 12 residues in the CDR3. The V end lost 10 bases, the J end lost 10 bases, and 17 bases lay between the germline ends. The germline gives CDR1 MNHEY, CDR2 SVGAGI. This chain's CDR3 is CATTPRDREQFF. The CDR3 DNA reads as TGTGCCACCACACCCCGCGACAGGGAGCAGTTCTTC.

In the case of this clone: A much bigger clone sits one base away, suggesting this may be a read error. The CDR3 DNA reads as TGTGCCAGCAGCTTATCAGGGGCCTACGAGCAGTACTTC. This encodes CASSLSGAYEQYF. The chain links TRBV7-9 to TRBJ2-7; D perhaps matches TRBD1 (6 bases). The CDR3 loop spans 13 amino acids. CDR1 SEHNR and CDR2 FQNEAQ come from the germline V gene (reference sequence). Trimming left V 2 bases short and J 2 bases short, with 7 bases between.

This clone appeared once. The gene calls are TRBV19 and TRBJ1-5; no definite D call. V gave up 5 bases and J gave up 3 bases, with 8 bases separating them. CDR3 length: 13 residues. CDR1 LNHDA and CDR2 SQIVND come from the germline V gene (reference sequence). The chain's CDR3 is CASSEQANQPQHF. DNA for the CDR3: TGTGCCAGTAGTGAGCAGGCCAATCAGCCCCAGCATTTT.

The chain recombines TRBV5-6 with TRBJ1-2; perhaps TRBD1 as D (6 bases). CDR3 size: 15 residues. Germline V gene sequence: CDR1 SGHDT, CDR2 YYEEEE. Trimming pared 4 bases from V and 2 bases from J, leaving 15 bases between. The CDR3 nucleotides read TGTGCCAGCAGCGCGGCCGGGGGGCGCAACTATGGCTACACCTTC. Translation gives CASSAAGGRNYGYTF.

This clone has just one count. The gene calls are TRBV29-1 and TRBJ1-1; 9 positions match TRBD1. Losses at the gene ends were 8 bases for V and 5 bases for J; bases not matched to a gene: 9. This CDR3 contains 13 residues. Germline V lookup: CDR1 SQVTM, CDR2 ANQGSEA. The CDR3 loop is CSFSDRGGTEAFF. CDR3 DNA: TGCAGCTTTAGTGACAGGGGGGGAACTGAAGCTTTCTTT.